The sequence of this T cell receptor beta chain was determined in a study of metastatic and nonmetastatic thyroid tumors. At the level of the study: Peripheral blood and tumor or nodule samples from malignant and benign thyroid patients were compared. Study-level findings and limits: TCR beta diversity was reportedly significantly higher in malignant thyroid tumors than benign nodules, in blood and tumor.

Worth noting for this clone: Its target is unknown.

No patient had received any treatment before thyroid surgery. Germline V gene lookup returns CDR1 SGHAT and CDR2 FQNNGV. Trimming removed 0 bases from V and 6 bases from J, with 15 bases in between. This CDR3 is 16 amino acids long. Per the original methods: Variation in CDR3 across clinicopathological groups served as the basis for constructing a distant-metastasis classifier in papillary thyroid cancer. TCRdb re-analyzed the PCR reads using MiXCR. The V and J calls and clone size are TCRdb's, not the authors'. In the table there are approximately 28,000 clones, over 20% of which are singletons. The sample was blood. The TCR sequence derives from a female donor with papillary thyroid cancer or a benign thyroid nodule (not recorded which). Some clones in this sample may be carry-over from other donors' samples. The gene calls are TRBV11-2 and TRBJ2-1, with D tentatively TRBD2 (5 bases). CDR3 nucleotide sequence: TGTGCCAGCAGCTTAGATTCGGCAGTGCGGGTCAATGAGCAGTTCTTC. Translation: CASSLDSAVRVNEQFF.